This T cell receptor beta chain was obtained from a study of cytomegalovirus exposure and HLA in healthy donors. Whole-study results and caveats: In vitro checks showed that a few CMV-associated chains really do target CMV antigens.

Each donor was healthy, and each was a bone marrow donor. The primer mix had 60 Vbeta and 13 Jbeta primers. Here immunoSEQ multiplex PCR was the method, and the copy in TCRdb shows in-frame clones only, minus some. Here the sample spans some 140,000 clones, around 80% being singletons. The CDR3 is made up of 14 amino acids. The trim removed 5 bases at V and 0 bases at J, leaving 6 bases unmatched. Germline CDR1 is GTSNPN and CDR2 is SVGIG (reference sequence). The sample holds one count of this clone. Its matching antigen is unknown. The gene calls are TRBV30 and TRBJ2-7; TRBD2 agrees at 8 bases. This TCR was sampled from a man aged 35-49 years in good health and CMV-seropositive. Material: PBMCs. The DNA of the CDR3 is TGTGCCTGGTCCCGGGGGGGAAGCTCCTACGAGCAGTACTTC. It encodes CAWSRGGSSYEQYF.